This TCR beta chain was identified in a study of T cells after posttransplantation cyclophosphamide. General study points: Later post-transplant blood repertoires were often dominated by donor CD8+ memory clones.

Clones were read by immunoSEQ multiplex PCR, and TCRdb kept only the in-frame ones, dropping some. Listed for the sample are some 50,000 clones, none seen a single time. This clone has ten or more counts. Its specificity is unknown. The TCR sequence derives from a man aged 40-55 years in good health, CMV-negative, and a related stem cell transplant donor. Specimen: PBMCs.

The CDR3 loop reads CASSLSSLETQYF. The CDR3, as DNA: TGTGCCAGCAGTTTATCGTCCTTGGAGACCCAGTACTTC. The chain recombines TRBV27 with TRBJ2-5; D is ambiguous. CDR3 length equals 13 residues. Germline assignment: CDR1 MNHEY and CDR2 SMNVEV (reference sequence). V was clipped by 0 bases and J by 5 bases, with 7 bases between them.